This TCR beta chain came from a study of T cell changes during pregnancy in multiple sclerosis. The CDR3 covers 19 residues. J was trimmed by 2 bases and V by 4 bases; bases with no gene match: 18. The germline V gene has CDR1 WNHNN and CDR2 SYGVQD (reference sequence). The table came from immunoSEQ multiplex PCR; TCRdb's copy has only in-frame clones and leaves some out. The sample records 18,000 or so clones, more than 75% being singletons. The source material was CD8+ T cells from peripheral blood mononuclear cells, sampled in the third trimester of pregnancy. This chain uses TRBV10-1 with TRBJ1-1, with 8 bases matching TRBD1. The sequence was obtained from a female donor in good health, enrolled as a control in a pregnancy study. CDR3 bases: TGCGCCAGCAGTGCGATCAGCTGGACAGGGAGGAAGAAAAACACTGAAGCTTTCTTT. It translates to CASSAISWTGRKKNTEAFF.